The 16 T cell receptor beta chains listed next were all sequenced from one sample in a study of T cell changes during pregnancy in multiple sclerosis. Libraries were prepared by immunoSEQ multiplex PCR; TCRdb keeps only in-frame clonotypes and omits some of them. Here the sample spans 35,000 to 45,000 clones, roughly nine tenths being singletons. This material consisted of CD4+ T cells from peripheral blood mononuclear cells, taken after pregnancy. Receptors originate from a female donor in good health, enrolled as a control in a pregnancy study.

The chain combines TRBV6-1 with TRBJ1-6; D remains unclear. The CDR3 has 15 amino acids. Trimming left V 6 bases short and J 0 bases short, with 9 bases between. Germline lookup yields CDR1 MNHNS and CDR2 SASEGT. CDR3 in amino acids: CASRAGSSYNSPLHF. In DNA form, the CDR3 reads TGTGCCAGCAGGGCGGGGAGCTCCTATAATTCACCCCTCCACTTT.

The gene calls are TRBV5-1 and TRBJ2-3; 13 positions match TRBD2. This CDR3 has 16 amino acids. Per the germline V gene, CDR1 is SGHRS and CDR2 is YFSETQ. Germline trimming cut 4 bases from V and 3 bases from J; bases unmatched to any gene: 5. CDR3 protein: CASSPGLAGITDTQYF. The CDR3 DNA is TGCGCCAGCAGCCCGGGACTAGCGGGGATTACAGATACGCAGTATTTT.

This clone was seen a handful of times. The rearrangement uses TRBV19 and TRBJ1-5, with TRBD1 matching over 8 bases. In germline, CDR1 is LNHDA, CDR2 SQIVND (reference sequence). The V gene end was trimmed by 6 bases and the J gene end by 3 bases; junction bases not matched to a gene: 7. The CDR3 has 15 residues. Here the CDR3 DNA reads TGTGCCAGTAGCACGGACAGGGCCCACAATCAGCCCCAGCATTTT. Protein product: CASSTDRAHNQPQHF.

V and J are TRBV14 and TRBJ2-7; 11 nucleotides line up with TRBD1. With V trimmed by 2 bases and J by 2 bases, 11 bases remained unmatched. CDR1 is SGHDN, CDR2 FVKESK, per germline. This CDR3 has 18 residues. The CDR3 nucleotides read TGTGCCAGCAGCCAATTCCATGGGCCGGGACAGGGGGCCTACGAGCAGTACTTC. Its protein is CASSQFHGPGQGAYEQYF.

The rearrangement uses TRBV2 and TRBJ1-5; possible D gene TRBD1, 5 bases. The germline gives CDR1 SNHLY, CDR2 FYNNEI. The CDR3 is 14 amino acids. Trimming took off 6 bases at V and 2 bases at J, with 11 bases between the two ends. The CDR3 region is CASSYDSRNQPQHF. Here the CDR3 DNA reads TGTGCCAGCAGCTACGACAGTCGCAATCAGCCCCAGCATTTT.

CDR3 sequence: CASSGGLPNTEAFF. The DNA of the CDR3 is TGTGCCAGCAGTGGAGGACTGCCGAACACTGAAGCTTTCTTT. The rearrangement links TRBV7-9 to TRBJ1-1; D not resolved. V lost 6 bases and J lost 1, with 12 bases in between. This CDR3 has 14 amino acids. Germline values: CDR1 SEHNR, CDR2 FQNEAQ (reference sequence).

The chain links TRBV18 to TRBJ1-5; 7 nucleotides line up with TRBD1. V dropped 5 bases and J dropped 3; count of bases not matched to a gene: 7. This CDR3 comprises 15 residues. CDR1 and CDR2 (germline): KGHSH, LQKENI. In nucleotides, the CDR3 is TGTGCCAGCTCAAACACAGGGGCGGCCAATCAGCCCCAGCATTTT. Its protein product is CASSNTGAANQPQHF.

The J gene is TRBJ1-1, the V gene TRBV7-9, with TRBD1 matching 9 bases. This CDR3 spans 18 amino acids. Losses at the gene ends were 0 bases for V and 1 base for J; bases not matched to a gene: 9. Germline V gives CDR1 SEHNR, CDR2 FQNEAQ (reference sequence). The CDR3 is CASSLAMTGQGQNTEAFF. In DNA, the CDR3 is TGTGCCAGCAGCTTAGCGATGACGGGACAGGGACAGAACACTGAAGCTTTCTTT.

The chain is built from TRBV12-5 and TRBJ1-2; D possibly corresponds to TRBD1 (5 bases). Germline CDR1 reads LGHNT; CDR2 reads FRNRAP. CDR3 length equals 15 residues. The ends were cut back, 3 bases at V and 4 bases at J, with 15 bases in the middle. The CDR3 DNA reads as TGTGCTAGTGGTTTCAGGGCCCTTTTCCTCTATGGCTACACCTTC. The encoded protein is CASGFRALFLYGYTF. Based on the CDR3 plus reference TRBV12-5 and TRBJ1-2, the full variable domain is DARVTQTPRHKVTEMGQEVTMRCQPILGHNTVFWYRQTMMQGLELLAYFRNRAPLDDSGMPKDRFSAEMPDATLATLKIQPSEPRDSAVYFCASGFRALFLYGYTFGSGTRLTVV.

This chain links TRBV7-2 with TRBJ2-3, with D possibly matching TRBD2 (6 bases). CDR3 length equals 14 residues. With 3 bases removed from V and 3 bases from J, the gap between germline ends came to 10 bases. The germline gives CDR1 SGHTA, CDR2 FQGNSA. The CDR3 is CASSLRGATDTQYF. CDR3 sequence (DNA): TGTGCCAGCAGCTTGCGGGGAGCGACAGATACGCAGTATTTT.

This clone appeared a single time. V is TRBV19 and J is TRBJ1-1; D gene ambiguous. Per germline, CDR1 LNHDA and CDR2 SQIVND (reference sequence). Trimming cost V 7 bases and J 4 bases, with 13 bases left between them. The CDR3 spans 13 residues. CDR3 in DNA: TGTGCCAGTAACCCCCTAGGAAGCACTGAAGCTTTCTTT. Translated: CASNPLGSTEAFF.

The V and J genes are TRBV7-2 and TRBJ1-2, with D perhaps matching TRBD1 (5 bases). CDR3 length: 12 amino acids. Germline V lookup: CDR1 SGHTA, CDR2 FQGNSA. Trimming removed 3 bases from V and 8 bases from J, with 10 bases in between. The CDR3 spells CASSFRASGYTF. The DNA for the CDR3 is TGTGCCAGCAGCTTCAGGGCCTCCGGCTACACCTTC.

The chain's CDR3 is CASGEEGRTGELFF. The CDR3, as DNA: TGCGCCAGCGGGGAAGAAGGGAGGACCGGGGAGCTGTTTTTT. V usage is TRBV4-3 and J usage is TRBJ2-2, with D possibly being TRBD2 (6 bases). The V end was cut by 8 bases, the J end by 5 bases, with 15 bases between. Per the germline V gene, CDR1 is LGHNA and CDR2 is YSLEER. The CDR3 loop spans 14 amino acids.

The rearrangement joins TRBV2 to TRBJ2-7; possible D gene TRBD2, 6 bases. V lost 2 bases and J lost 3, with 14 bases in between. The germline CDR1 and CDR2 sequences are SNHLY and FYNNEI. This CDR3 comprises 15 residues. The CDR3 protein is CASSEYASEIYEQYF. In DNA form, the CDR3 reads TGTGCCAGCAGTGAATATGCTAGCGAAATCTACGAGCAGTACTTC.

This chain connects TRBV16 to TRBJ1-1; D ambiguous. The germline V gene encodes CDR1 KGHSY and CDR2 FQNENV. V was pared by 0 bases and J by 4 bases, with 9 bases between. The length of the CDR3 is 14 residues. In DNA form, the CDR3 reads TGTGCCAGCAGCCAATCCCCTCGGTTCACTGAAGCTTTCTTT. The encoded protein is CASSQSPRFTEAFF.

V and J are TRBV19 and TRBJ2-3, with 9 bases lining up with TRBD2. Germline loops: CDR1 LNHDA, CDR2 SQIVND (reference sequence). V lost 5 bases, J lost 3 bases, and 6 bases stayed unmatched. The CDR3 runs 15 residues. The CDR3 DNA reads TGTGCCAGTAGTGTTAGCGGGGGAGTAACAGATACGCAGTATTTT. This codes for CASSVSGGVTDTQYF.